This T cell receptor (beta chain) originates from a study of cytomegalovirus exposure and HLA in healthy donors (dated by TCRdb to the late 2010s). A note on the overall study: An earlier analysis of roughly 570 of the donors reported 250 to 300 Gb of sequence data and 117 million unique TCR beta sequences obtained from around 170 million T cells. A later analysis re-examined previously published TCR beta repertoires from roughly 650 donors and added high-resolution HLA genotyping to investigate patterns of TCR occurrence. Alongside the repertoire data, information on donor age, sex, ethnicity and CMV serostatus was compiled. HLA typing covered class I and class II loci at four-digit resolution. An earlier analysis of a few hundred of the donors applied high-throughput TCR beta sequencing to assess whether each TCR beta V gene segment acted as functional or pseudogenic. In addition to the first cohort of approximately 650 subjects, a separate validation cohort of about 120 different subjects was used. Among the approximately 420 genotyped donors, approximately 77% belonged to the genetic ancestry cluster associated with self-reported Caucasian donors. The study combined high-throughput TCR immunosequencing, statistical association of individual TCRs with disease status, and machine learning to predict cytomegalovirus infection status. A later genetic analysis took genome-wide SNP genotypes for 398 of the 666 donors and used that subset as a discovery cohort. Typing coverage varied by locus: 629-630 donors for A, B, C, DRB1 and DQB1; 522 for DQA1; approximately 570 for DPA1; 450 to 480 for DPB1. Every repertoire in the discovery cohort had been generated on one and the same sequencing platform. Using immunosequencing, the study profiled T cell repertoires from some 670 subjects and related those repertoires to cytomegalovirus serostatus. About 280 gigabases of sequencing data and around 90 million unique TCR sequences made up an early release that covered 640 HLA-typed donors. On average, around 240,000 unique TCR beta nucleotide sequences were sequenced per donor among a few hundred genotyped donors of the cohort, with roughly 19% of those sequences being non-productive. The aim of the study was to test whether cataloging public T cell receptors could identify signatures of past pathogen exposure. Because of strong linkage in the cohort, roughly five DR-DQ haplotypes were treated as single units for association and clustering. In the later analysis, no new phenotypic data were used to find candidate immune exposures; instead, reliance was placed on TCR beta sequences and their occurrence across donors. Study-wide findings and limitations: The classifier was reported to diagnose cytomegalovirus status with high specificity and sensitivity in both the original and validation cohorts. Correlated functional status among segregating V segments might be attributable to linkage disequilibrium, but an unknown experimental factor could not be ruled out. Because some donors lacked HLA typing at each locus, the association tests relied only on the typed subset. According to a later analysis, most CMV-associated TCR beta chains appeared to be HLA-restricted, and the HLA associations seemed to be driven largely by CMV exposure. In a later analysis, HLA-associated TCR beta chains showed more clonal expansion and lower generation probabilities than non-associated chains that were equally common. Assigning TCR associations to individual alleles was difficult when HLA alleles, especially DR and DQ, strongly co-occurred. The only immune exposure information available for the cohort was CMV serostatus. In vitro tests confirmed that a few of the cytomegalovirus-associated TCR beta chains recognize cytomegalovirus antigens. Only TCR beta chains were sequenced in this cohort, and the absence of alpha or paired-chain data limited detectable features. Sequencing depth was assumed to be roughly uniform across donors in the presence/absence analyses, though that assumption may not hold. It was suggested by the authors that the approach could potentially be generalized to other disease states and immunological phenotypes. At a false discovery rate of 0.05, a later analysis linked 15,000 to 20,000 TCR beta sequences to specific HLA alleles. A further reported finding was that TCR beta sequences accurately predicted the HLA-A and HLA-B alleles for most subjects in the first cohort. A later analysis found that TCR association rates varied across HLA loci, with DRB1 alleles showing the most associated TCRs and HLA-C alleles the fewest. The study listed approximately 150 TCR beta chains as associated with cytomegalovirus. Most TCR sequences were seen in very few donors, while some public TCRs were found in many individuals. According to a later analysis, parvovirus B19, influenza, CMV and Epstein-Barr virus appeared linked to several top co-occurrence clusters. V-gene and J-gene trimming of TCR beta chains was associated with a missense DCLRE1C variant in a later genetic analysis, and the association was replicated in an independent cohort. Broadly in line with IMGT annotations, most TCR beta V segments showed up in productive rearrangements about 90% or about 30% of the time in an earlier analysis of 587 of the donors. Because counts were too low, seventeen rarely observed V segments, including chromosome 9 orphons, were left out of the earlier analysis of approximately 500 of the donors. Compared with the 666-donor mean, donors in an Asian-associated ancestry cluster had fewer N-insertions in productive TCRs, according to a later genetic analysis. A group of highly shared sequence variants was considered likely to be a technical artifact of the sequencing pipeline.

The cohort comprised fewer than 750 healthy bone marrow donors. All cohort members were sampled while nominally healthy, although unrecorded immune exposures were likely present. The donor was CMV seronegative and was included in the group of a few hundred seronegative cohort members. Every donor gave a peripheral blood sample, and the peripheral blood mononuclear cells from that sample were used for TCR beta sequencing. The Qiagen DNeasy Blood Extraction Kit was used to extract genomic DNA from the blood cell samples. Note on this clone: The antigen this receptor binds is unknown. Qualities for individual bases were not recorded, and no much larger clone is one base off. Additional DNA sequences in this sample encode the identical CDR3.

Libraries came from the immunoSEQ multiplex PCR assay. The multiplex PCR relied on a mix of 60 forward primers for TCR Vbeta segments and 13 reverse primers for TCR Jbeta segments. The CDR3 region of rearranged TCR beta genes was amplified from genomic DNA by a multiplex PCR assay. Amplified TCR beta libraries were sequenced as 87-base-pair reads on the Illumina HiSeq System. In the source study's methods: A later analysis tallied roughly 80 million unique TCR beta chains across the 666 repertoires, and around 12 million of those chains were shared by two or more donors. Raw reads were error-corrected and collapsed into unique sequences with a nearest-neighbor algorithm that merged closely related sequences to remove PCR and sequencing errors. Alignment of CDR3 sequences to IMGT reference sequences was used to assign V, D and J gene segments. For a sequence to be retained, at least a six-nucleotide match to both a V gene segment and a J gene segment was required. A rearrangement was called productive if the CDR3 had no stop codons and remained in frame with V and J, and every other rearrangement was called non-productive. CDR3 was defined according to IMGT convention as the region running from the second conserved V-encoded cysteine to the conserved J-encoded phenylalanine. The earlier analysis of about 620 of the donors excluded sequences that lacked an unambiguous match to a single V gene segment. In an earlier analysis of a few hundred of the donors, a V segment was called functional when productive rearrangements were above 56.7%, and segregating when the standard deviation between donors exceeded 5%. A statistical classification framework was built for diagnosing cytomegalovirus status from the catalog of TCR beta chain sequences. V and J gene assignment, in a later analysis, came from comparing TCR nucleotide sequences with IMGT/GENE-DB human TR gene sequences. The TCRdist pipeline was used in a later analysis to assign CDR3 sequences and most-parsimonious VDJ recombination scenarios. In a later analysis, each TCR beta chain was defined by its CDR3 amino acid sequence together with its V-gene family, and reads without a unique V-gene family were excluded. As a way to deal with suspected cross-contamination and a sequencing artifact, a later analysis dropped roughly 620 nucleotide sequences that were highly shared and had low generation probability. In a later analysis, a clonal expansion index for each public chain was calculated from normalized within-repertoire ranks of inferred template counts. A later analysis computed generation probabilities with a VDJ recombination model fitted to out-of-frame rearrangements, and checked the results against IGoR. A later analysis scored TCR-TCR, TCR-HLA and TCR-CMV co-occurrence with hypergeometric tests, applying a repertoire-size bias correction to TCR pairs. A later analysis estimated false discovery rates by permuting HLA or CMV assignments 20 times. In a later analysis, co-occurring TCRs were grouped using DBSCAN, with TCRdist sequence similarity added in when clustering inside HLA-allele-positive subsets. For co-occurrence clustering, repertoires with fewer than 30,000 or more than 120,000 public chains were excluded, along with about five repertoires with anomalous nucleotide sharing. Not all clones reach the TCRdb copy of this immuneACCESS table, which keeps in-frame sequences only. Checked studies attribute under half of the gap to unresolved V genes and leave the rest unexplained. Clone size and V and J calls were adopted from that table, with D and trimming inferred from the DNA. Present in this sample are around 120,000 clones, more than 60% of which were seen just once. The ten largest clones take up about 3.5% of the sample.

The sequence was obtained from a man aged 25-45 years in good health and CMV-seronegative. The sequenced material came from PBMCs.

The CDR3 reads CASSTLRLAFQDTQYF. In nucleotides, the sequence is TGTGCCAGTAGTACCCTCCGACTCGCTTTTCAAGATACGCAGTATTTT. This chain is built from TRBV19 and TRBJ2-3; the D gene remains uncertain. Based on the germline V gene (reference sequence), the CDR1 and CDR2 sequences are LNHDA and SQIVND. The CDR3, cysteine through phenylalanine, is 16 amino acids long. The DNA shown is the 48-base CDR3, in frame from base 1. Trimming takes 4 bases from V and 5 bases from J, and the germline ends sit 19 bases apart.